The clone carrying this T cell receptor beta chain showed up just a few times. The target antigen is unknown. The data belong to a study of T-cell memory formation after mild COVID-19. Study findings and constraints: Mainly in CM and EM were contracting CD4+ clones; CD8+ were in EMRA. Contracting clones, day 15 to 85, had balanced CD4/CD8, and later expanders favored CD4+.

TCRdb re-analysed the 5' RACE reads in MiXCR, keeping a single row per CDR3 protein. The table lists roughly 560,000 distinct CDR3 sequences, over 20% of them singletons, with about 12% in the top ten. Germline V gene lookup returns CDR1 DFQATT and CDR2 SNEGSKA (reference sequence). The CDR3 is 14 residues long. V was clipped by 1 base and J by 0 bases, with 7 bases between them. The chain employs TRBV20-1 and TRBJ1-5; D is undetermined. What was sequenced was PBMCs or a T cell subset sorted from them (not recorded which). The clonotype originates from an adult woman who had mild COVID-19 (a few samples of this study predate the infection). Cell type and time point are not known. The CDR3 DNA is TGCAGTGCTAGAGGGTCAAATAGCAATCAGCCCCAGCATTTT. Translating it yields CSARGSNSNQPQHF.